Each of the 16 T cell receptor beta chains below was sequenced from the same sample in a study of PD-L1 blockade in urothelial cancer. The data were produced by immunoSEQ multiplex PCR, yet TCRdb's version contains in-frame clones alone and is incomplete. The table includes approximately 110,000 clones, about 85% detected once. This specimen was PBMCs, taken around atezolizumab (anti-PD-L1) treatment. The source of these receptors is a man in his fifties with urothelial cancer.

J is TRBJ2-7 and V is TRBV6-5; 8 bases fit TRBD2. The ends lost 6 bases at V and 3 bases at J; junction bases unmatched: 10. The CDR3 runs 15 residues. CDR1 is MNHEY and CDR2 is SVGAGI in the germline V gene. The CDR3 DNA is TGTGCCAGCAGAGCAACTAGCGGCGGAGTCTACGAGCAGTACTTC. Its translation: CASRATSGGVYEQYF.

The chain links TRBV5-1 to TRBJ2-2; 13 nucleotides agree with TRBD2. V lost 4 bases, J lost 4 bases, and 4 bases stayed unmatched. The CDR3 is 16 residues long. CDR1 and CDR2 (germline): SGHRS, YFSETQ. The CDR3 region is CASSMGLAGTTGELFF. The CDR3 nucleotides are TGCGCCAGCAGCATGGGACTAGCGGGAACCACCGGGGAGCTGTTTTTT.

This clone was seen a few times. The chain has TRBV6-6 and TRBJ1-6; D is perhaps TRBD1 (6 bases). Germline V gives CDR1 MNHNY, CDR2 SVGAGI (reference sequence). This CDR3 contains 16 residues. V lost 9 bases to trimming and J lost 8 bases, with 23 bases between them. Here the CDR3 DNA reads TGTGCCAGTCACAACGGGAAGGCGAACAGGGATTCACCCCTCCACTTT. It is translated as CASHNGKANRDSPLHF.

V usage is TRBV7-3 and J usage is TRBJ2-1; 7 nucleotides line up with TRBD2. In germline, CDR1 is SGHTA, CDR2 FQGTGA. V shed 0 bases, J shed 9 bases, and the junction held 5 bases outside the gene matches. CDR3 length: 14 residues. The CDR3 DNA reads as TGTGCCAGCAGCTTAACTAGCGGGCATGGTGAGCAGTTCTTC. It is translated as CASSLTSGHGEQFF.

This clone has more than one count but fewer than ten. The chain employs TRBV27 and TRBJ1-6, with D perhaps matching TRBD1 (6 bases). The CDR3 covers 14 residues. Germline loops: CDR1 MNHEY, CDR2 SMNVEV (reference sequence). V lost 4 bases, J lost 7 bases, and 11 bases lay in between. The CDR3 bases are TGTGCCAGCAGTTGGGGGCAGGGGAATTCACCCCTCCACTTT. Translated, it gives CASSWGQGNSPLHF.

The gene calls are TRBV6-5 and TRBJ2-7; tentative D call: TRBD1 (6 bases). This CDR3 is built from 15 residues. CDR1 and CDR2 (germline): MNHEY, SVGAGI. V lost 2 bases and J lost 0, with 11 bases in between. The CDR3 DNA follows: TGTGCCAGCAGTTACGCAGGGGATTCCTCCTACGAGCAGTACTTC. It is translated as CASSYAGDSSYEQYF.

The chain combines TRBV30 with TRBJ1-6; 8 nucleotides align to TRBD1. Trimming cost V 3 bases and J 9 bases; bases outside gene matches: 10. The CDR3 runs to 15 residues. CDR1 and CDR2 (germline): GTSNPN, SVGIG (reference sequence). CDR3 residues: CAWRSQGASVSPLHF. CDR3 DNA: TGTGCCTGGAGATCTCAGGGGGCTAGTGTTTCACCCCTCCACTTT. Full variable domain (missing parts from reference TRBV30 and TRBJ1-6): SQTIHQWPATLVQPVGSPLSLECTVEGTSNPNLYWYRQAAGRGLQLLFYSVGIGQISSEVPQNLSASRPQDRQFILSSKKLLLSDSGFYLCAWRSQGASVSPLHFGNGTRLTVT.

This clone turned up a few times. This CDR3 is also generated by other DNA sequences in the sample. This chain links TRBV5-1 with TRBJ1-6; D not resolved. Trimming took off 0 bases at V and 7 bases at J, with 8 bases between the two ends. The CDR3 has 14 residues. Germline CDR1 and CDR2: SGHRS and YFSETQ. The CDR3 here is CASSLGQSNSPLHF. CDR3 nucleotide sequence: TGCGCCAGCAGCTTGGGTCAGTCAAATTCACCCCTCCACTTT.

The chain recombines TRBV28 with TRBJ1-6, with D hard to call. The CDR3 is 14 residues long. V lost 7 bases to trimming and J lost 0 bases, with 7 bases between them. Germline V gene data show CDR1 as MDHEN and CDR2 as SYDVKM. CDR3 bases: TGTGCCAGCATCGGTAGCTCCTATAATTCACCCCTCCACTTT. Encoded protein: CASIGSSYNSPLHF.

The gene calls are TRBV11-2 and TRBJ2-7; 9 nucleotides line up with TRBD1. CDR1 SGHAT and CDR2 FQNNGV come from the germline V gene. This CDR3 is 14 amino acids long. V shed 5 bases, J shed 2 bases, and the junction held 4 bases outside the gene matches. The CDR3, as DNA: TGTGCCAGCAGCAAGGGACAGGGACCCTACGAGCAGTACTTC. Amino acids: CASSKGQGPYEQYF.

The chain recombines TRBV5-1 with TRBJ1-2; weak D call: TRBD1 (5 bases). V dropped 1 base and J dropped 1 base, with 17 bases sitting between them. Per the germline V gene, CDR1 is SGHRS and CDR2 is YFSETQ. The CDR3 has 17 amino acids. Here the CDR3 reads CASSLFPPRGSNYGYTF. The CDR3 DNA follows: TGCGCCAGCAGCTTGTTTCCCCCAAGGGGAAGTAACTATGGCTACACCTTC.

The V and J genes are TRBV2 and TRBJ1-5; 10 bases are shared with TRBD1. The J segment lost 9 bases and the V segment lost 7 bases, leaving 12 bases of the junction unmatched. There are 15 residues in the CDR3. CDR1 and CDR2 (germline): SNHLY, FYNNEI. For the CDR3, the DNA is TGTGCCAGCACCCCAACCGGGACAGGGGATTGGCCCCAGCATTTT. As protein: CASTPTGTGDWPQHF.

CDR3 protein: CASSFDSSNQPQHF. The CDR3 bases are TGTGCCAGCAGCTTTGACAGCTCCAATCAGCCCCAGCATTTT. The V call is TRBV7-2, the J call TRBJ1-5; possibly TRBD1 for D (5 bases). Germline values: CDR1 SGHTA, CDR2 FQGNSA. This CDR3 contains 14 residues. With 3 bases removed from V and 3 bases from J, the gap between germline ends came to 9 bases. Drawing the rest from reference TRBV7-2 and TRBJ1-5, the complete variable domain is GAGVSQSPSNKVTEKGKDVELRCDPISGHTALYWYRQSLGQGLEFLIYFQGNSAPDKSGLPSDRFSAERTGGSVSTLTIQRTQQEDSAVYLCASSFDSSNQPQHFGDGTRLSIL.

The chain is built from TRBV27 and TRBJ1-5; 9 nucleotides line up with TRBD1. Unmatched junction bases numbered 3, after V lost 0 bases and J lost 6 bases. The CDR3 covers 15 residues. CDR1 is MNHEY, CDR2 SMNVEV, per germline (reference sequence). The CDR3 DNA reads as TGTGCCAGCAGTTTATCGACGACAGGGGGTCAGCCCCAGCATTTT. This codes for CASSLSTTGGQPQHF.

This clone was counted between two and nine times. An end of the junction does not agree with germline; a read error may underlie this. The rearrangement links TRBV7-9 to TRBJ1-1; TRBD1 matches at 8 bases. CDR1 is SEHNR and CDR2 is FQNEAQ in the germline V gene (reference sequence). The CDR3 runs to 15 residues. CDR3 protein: CASSHDRDRNSEAFF. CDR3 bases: TGTGCCAGCAGCCATGACCGGGACAGGAACAGTGAAGCTTTCTTT.

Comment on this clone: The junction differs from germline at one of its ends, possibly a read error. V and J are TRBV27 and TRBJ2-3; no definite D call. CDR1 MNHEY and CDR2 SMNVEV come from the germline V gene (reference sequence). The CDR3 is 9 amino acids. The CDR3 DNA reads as TGTGCCAGCAGCGCAAAGAGCCCTTTT. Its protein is CASSAKSPF.